This T cell receptor (beta chain) was recorded in a study of Ad26.COV2.S vaccination and SARS-CoV-2 variants. Turning to the study itself: Ad26.COV2.S shots went into the muscle once or twice, 56 days apart.

General study findings and limits: Spike-specific TCR breadth was greater in vaccine than placebo recipients.

Worth noting for this clone: The antigen is not known.

Trimming shortened V by 4 bases and J by 8 bases, and 10 bases separated the two germline ends. The CDR3 runs to 12 residues. Germline lookup yields CDR1 SGHRS and CDR2 YFSETQ. Treatment denoted: over 15 received Ad26.COV2.S at low or high dose, single or two shots; about 5 received placebo; per-sample allocation not given. Sampling was performed 63 days after the first vaccine or placebo injection. An 18-55-year-old adult in Boston served as donor. Only in-frame clones appear in the TCRdb table, and some are missing; sequencing was by immunoSEQ multiplex PCR. The sample lists over 400,000 clones, roughly 88% seen once, with about 4.4% in the top ten.

The V gene is TRBV5-1, the J gene TRBJ2-1; D gene ambiguous. This TCR came from a person between 18 and 60 years old who received the Ad26.COV2.S COVID-19 vaccine or a placebo. Sequencing used peripheral blood, obtained in a trial of Ad26.COV2.S vaccine versus placebo. The CDR3: CASSPTGYEQFF. The CDR3 DNA reads TGCGCCAGCAGCCCGACGGGTTATGAGCAGTTCTTC.